A selection of T cell receptor beta chains follows, all from one sample in a study of blood T cells in healthy people across ages. TCRdb reprocessed the 5' RACE reads via MiXCR and lists one record per CDR3 protein. This sample has around 1,800,000 distinct CDR3 sequences, with roughly two fifths found just once. Specimen: blood. All receptors derive from a human donor in good health. Each CDR3 is given with its conserved first and last residue. D genes are given only for firm matches. Clone size appears in some rows only: once, few, many, or a class for an expanded clone.

CDR3 DNA,CDR3 protein,J gene,V gene,D gene,clone size
TGTGCCAGGCGACACGGAAGGTATTTT,CARRHGRYF,TRBJ2-3,TRBV9,NA,NA
TGTGCCAGCAGCTACATGTGGGGAGGGGACACTGAAGCTTTCTTT,CASSYMWGGDTEAFF,TRBJ1-1,TRBV7-2,NA,few
TGTGCCAGCAGCCAACCGGGGGACTCGGGGGAGACCCAGTACTTC,CASSQPGDSGETQYF,TRBJ2-5,TRBV4-2,NA,NA
TGTGCCAGCAGCTTAGTCGGCACGAAACAGGGTCCCTATGGCTACACCTTC,CASSLVGTKQGPYGYTF,TRBJ1-2,TRBV7-9,NA,NA
TGCAGTGCTAGAGATGCCAGACAAGAGACCCAGTACTTC,CSARDARQETQYF,TRBJ2-5,TRBV20-1,NA,NA
TGTGCCAGCAGTAAAATAGGCCCAACTAGGTTTCAGCAGTTCTTC,CASSKIGPTRFQQFF,TRBJ2-1,TRBV6-2/TRBV6-3,NA,NA
TGCAGTGCGAAGGGAGGGACCACCAGAGATACGCAGTATTTT,CSAKGGTTRDTQYF,TRBJ2-3,TRBV20-1,TRBD2,NA
TGTGCCAGCTCACCCGCCCAGACCACCTACGAGCAGTACTTC,CASSPAQTTYEQYF,TRBJ2-7,TRBV18,NA,many
TGCAGTGCTAGAGGCTTAGCGGGGGGGCTGGATACGCAGTATTTT,CSARGLAGGLDTQYF,TRBJ2-3,TRBV20-1,TRBD2,NA
TGCAGTGCTAGAGATTTATGGGGGACCCAGTACTTC,CSARDLWGTQYF,TRBJ2-5,TRBV20-1,NA,NA
TGTGCCAGCAGCTCTCGGTATAGCGGGAGTACGTACTTC,CASSSRYSGSTYF,TRBJ2-4,TRBV7-2,TRBD2,NA
TGTGCCAGCCGTGCCAGACAGGGTGCCTACGAGCAGTACTTC,CASRARQGAYEQYF,TRBJ2-7,TRBV25-1,TRBD1,once
TGCGCCAGCAGCCAAGTATTCGGACTAACCCGAGACTATGGCTACACCTTC,CASSQVFGLTRDYGYTF,TRBJ1-2,TRBV4-1,NA,NA
TGTGCCAGCAGTGAGGAAGGGGGGGCGTACCAAGAGACCCAGTACTTC,CASSEEGGAYQETQYF,TRBJ2-5,TRBV2,NA,NA
TGTGCCAGCAGCCCCGGACCCAACCTCTACGAGCAGTACTTC,CASSPGPNLYEQYF,TRBJ2-7,TRBV7-2,NA,NA
TGTGCCAGCAGCTCAGAAGACATTTTGGGCTATGGCTACACCTTC,CASSSEDILGYGYTF,TRBJ1-2,TRBV7-9,NA,few
TGTGCCATCAGCCCGGTTCAGGGCTACGAGCAGTACTTC,CAISPVQGYEQYF,TRBJ2-7,TRBV10-3,NA,NA
TGCAGCGTTGCCGAGATATACAGAGGGGACTCCTACGAGCAGTACTTC,CSVAEIYRGDSYEQYF,TRBJ2-7,TRBV29-1,NA,many
TGCGCCAGCAGCTTGCAGGGGAGAATAACTGAAGCTTTCTTT,CASSLQGRITEAFF,TRBJ1-1,TRBV5-1,NA,NA
TGCAGTGCTATCTCCGGGACAGGGGGTAGGGGGGCTTTCTTT,CSAISGTGGRGAFF,TRBJ1-1,TRBV20-1,TRBD1,NA
TGCAGCGTTGGAATTAGGGGGGGTACCTACGAGCAGTACTTC,CSVGIRGGTYEQYF,TRBJ2-7,TRBV29-1,NA,NA
TGTGCCAGCACAGGGGGGGGCGCCTCCTACAATGAGCAGTTCTTC,CASTGGGASYNEQFF,TRBJ2-1,TRBV6-2/TRBV6-3,NA,NA
TGTGCCAGCAGTGAAGGGACAGGGGCGATTGGGGCCACTGAAGCTTTCTTT,CASSEGTGAIGATEAFF,TRBJ1-1,TRBV6-1,TRBD1,NA
TGCGCCAGCAGCCGGGACAGGATAAACACCGGGGAGCTGTTTTTT,CASSRDRINTGELFF,TRBJ2-2,TRBV5-1,TRBD1,NA
TGTGCCACCAGTGAATGGGGATATACGCAGTATTTT,CATSEWGYTQYF,TRBJ2-3,TRBV24-1,NA,once
TGTGCCAGCAGCCAACTCTCCGGACAGGGGGACTATGGCTACACCTTC,CASSQLSGQGDYGYTF,TRBJ1-2,TRBV3-1,TRBD1,NA
TGCGCCAGCAGCCGCAGGAGCCTCCCCCAAGAGACCCAGTACTTC,CASSRRSLPQETQYF,TRBJ2-5,TRBV5-1,NA,NA
TGTGCCAGCACCCTACTATCCGGGGCCTCTGGAAACACCATATATTTT,CASTLLSGASGNTIYF,TRBJ1-3,TRBV6-5,NA,NA
TGCAGTGCTTACCGGGACAGGGTTTTCATTCAGTACTTC,CSAYRDRVFIQYF,TRBJ2-4,TRBV20-1,TRBD1,NA
TGTGCCAGCAGCTCGACAGGGGCCGCTACGAATACGCAGTATTTT,CASSSTGAATNTQYF,TRBJ2-3,TRBV11-2,TRBD1,NA
TGTGCCAACCTCACCGGGGAGCTGTTTTTT,CANLTGELFF,TRBJ2-2,TRBV6-2/TRBV6-3,NA,NA
TGCGCCAGCAGCTGGGCGATGGAAGAGACCCAGTACTTC,CASSWAMEETQYF,TRBJ2-5,TRBV5-1,NA,few
TGTGCCAGCCGTGGCGGTTGGTCAGGGGGGACAGATACGCAGTATTTT,CASRGGWSGGTDTQYF,TRBJ2-3,TRBV6-1,NA,NA
TGCGCCAGCAGCCCTGGGGACAGCACGACCTACGAGCAGTACTTC,CASSPGDSTTYEQYF,TRBJ2-7,TRBV5-1,TRBD1,NA
TGTGCCACCAGGGCTAGCGGGGGCGCCCACCCAAGCACAGATACGCAGTATTTT,CATRASGGAHPSTDTQYF,TRBJ2-3,TRBV24-1,TRBD2,NA
TGTGCCAGCAGTTACGGGGTCAACAGGGGGATGAACACCGGGGAGCTGTTTTTT,CASSYGVNRGMNTGELFF,TRBJ2-2,TRBV6-2/TRBV6-3,TRBD1,NA
TGCGCCAGCACGCGGCGCCTTGCGTCGTCGAACACCGGGGAGCTGTTTTTT,CASTRRLASSNTGELFF,TRBJ2-2,TRBV5-1,NA,NA
TGTGCCAGCAGTTTAACCAGGGCAGGATCCTATGGCTACACCTTC,CASSLTRAGSYGYTF,TRBJ1-2,TRBV12-3/TRBV12-4,NA,NA
TGTGCCAGCAGCGTCGTAGGGGGACTCCAAGAGACCCAGTACTTC,CASSVVGGLQETQYF,TRBJ2-5,TRBV27,NA,few
TGTGCCAGCGGGCGGGGGAAAAACCCCGGGAATGAGCAGTTCTTC,CASGRGKNPGNEQFF,TRBJ2-1,TRBV2,TRBD2,few
TGTGCCAGCAGCCAGAGGGGCGGGGGGGCACACGAGCAGTACTTC,CASSQRGGGAHEQYF,TRBJ2-7,TRBV14,TRBD2,NA
TGTGCCAGCAGCTTATGGTCCGGGACAGCTGGAAACACCATATATTTT,CASSLWSGTAGNTIYF,TRBJ1-3,TRBV7-2,TRBD1,NA
TGTGCCAGCAGCGGGGGGGGGACTAGTCGTGACGAGCAGTACTTC,CASSGGGTSRDEQYF,TRBJ2-7,TRBV9,TRBD2,few
TGTGCTAGTGGTTGGACAGGGGATTTCGGGGAGCTGTTTTTT,CASGWTGDFGELFF,TRBJ2-2,TRBV12-5,TRBD1,NA
TGCAGCGTTGAAGATCGAGCGGGGGACTCGACAGATACGCAGTATTTT,CSVEDRAGDSTDTQYF,TRBJ2-3,TRBV29-1,TRBD2,few
TGTGCCAGCAGTCCCGCCGGGACAGCCTATGGCTACACCTTC,CASSPAGTAYGYTF,TRBJ1-2,TRBV12-3/TRBV12-4,TRBD1,NA
TGTGCCACCAGCAGCTACAGGGATGGACATGAGCAGTTCTTC,CATSSYRDGHEQFF,TRBJ2-1,TRBV15,NA,few
TGTGCCAGCAGCGGGACAGGCGCCAACTCGGAAGGCTACACCTTC,CASSGTGANSEGYTF,TRBJ1-2,TRBV9,TRBD1,NA
TGTGCCAGCAGGAGGGGTTTCGACTATGGCTACACCTTC,CASRRGFDYGYTF,TRBJ1-2,TRBV12-3/TRBV12-4,NA,NA
TGTGCCAGCAGTTACATCGGCAGCTCCTACGAGCAGTACTTC,CASSYIGSSYEQYF,TRBJ2-7,TRBV6-5,NA,NA
TGCAGTGCTAGAGACATACAGGTGAACACTGAAGCTTTCTTT,CSARDIQVNTEAFF,TRBJ1-1,TRBV20-1,NA,NA
TGCAGTGCTTCGGACAGGAGGGGGAATGAAAAACTGTTTTTT,CSASDRRGNEKLFF,TRBJ1-4,TRBV20-1,TRBD1,once
TGTGCCAGCAGCTCACCTCCTCCTCACCGGGACAGGGGGCTATATTTCTACGAGCAGTACTTC,CASSSPPPHRDRGLYFYEQYF,TRBJ2-7,TRBV11-2,TRBD1,NA